Following are 27 T cell receptor beta chains from one sample sequenced in a study of blood T cell repertoires in COVID-19. Assay: immunoSEQ multiplex PCR; the TCRdb copy retains only in-frame clones and omits some. The sample has some 150,000 clones; roughly nine tenths are singletons. Input material: peripheral blood. These receptors were obtained from a woman aged 70-85 years with acute or convalescent COVID-19.

This chain joins TRBV14 and TRBJ2-4; D may be TRBD1 (5 bases). The V end lost 1 base, the J end lost 0 bases, and 7 bases lay between the germline ends. The CDR3 contains 15 residues. CDR1 is SGHDN and CDR2 is FVKESK in the germline V gene. CDR3 region: CASSQGREAKNIQYF. The CDR3 nucleotides read TGTGCCAGCAGCCAAGGCAGGGAAGCCAAAAACATTCAGTACTTC. Based on the CDR3 plus reference TRBV14 and TRBJ2-4, the full variable domain is EAGVTQFPSHSVIEKGQTVTLRCDPISGHDNLYWYRRVMGKEIKFLLHFVKESKQDESGMPNNRFLAERTGGTYSTLKVQPAELEDSGVYFCASSQGREAKNIQYFGAGTRLSVL.

The rearrangement joins TRBV27 to TRBJ2-7; 7 positions agree with TRBD1. This CDR3 has 14 residues. Germline loops: CDR1 MNHEY, CDR2 SMNVEV (reference sequence). J gave up 2 bases and V 5 bases, and 6 bases lay outside the gene matches. This CDR3 is CASSDGQATYEQYF. CDR3 in DNA: TGTGCCAGCAGTGACGGACAGGCCACCTACGAGCAGTACTTC.

The chain combines TRBV5-4 with TRBJ1-2; 7 nucleotides agree with TRBD1. There are 15 residues in the CDR3. CDR1 is SGHNT, CDR2 YYREEE, per germline (reference sequence). V lost 0 bases, J lost 5 bases, and 7 bases stayed unmatched. The CDR3 sequence is CASSLDEGTAYGYTF. The CDR3 nucleotides read TGTGCCAGCAGCTTGGATGAAGGGACAGCGTATGGCTACACCTTC.

This rearrangement joins TRBV6-5 to TRBJ1-4; D uncertain. Germline loops: CDR1 MNHEY, CDR2 SVGAGI. The CDR3 is made up of 13 amino acids. V was shortened by 8 bases and J by 8 bases, with 15 bases between the two germline ends. The CDR3 region is CASAGFKQEKLFF. The CDR3 DNA reads TGTGCCAGCGCGGGTTTCAAGCAAGAAAAACTGTTTTTT.

The rearrangement links TRBV18 to TRBJ2-4; perhaps TRBD2 as D (6 bases). The V gene's germline CDR1 is KGHSH and CDR2 LQKENI. Trimming pared 0 bases from V and 0 bases from J, leaving 12 bases between. The CDR3 length is 17 residues. The CDR3 DNA reads TGTGCCAGCTCACCACCGCGCGGGGAGTTAGCCAAAAACATTCAGTACTTC. This sequence encodes CASSPPRGELAKNIQYF.

The rearrangement links TRBV4-1 to TRBJ1-6; D perhaps matches TRBD1 (6 bases). The CDR3 is 16 residues long. Germline CDR1 reads MGHRA; CDR2 reads YSYEKL. The V end was cut by 3 bases, the J end by 4 bases, with 13 bases between. The CDR3 nucleotides read TGCGCCAGCAGCCATAGTCAGGGGCAGTATAATTCACCCCTCCACTTT. It translates to CASSHSQGQYNSPLHF.

The chain combines TRBV7-2 with TRBJ2-5; a weak D match, TRBD1 (6 bases). Germline loops: CDR1 SGHTA, CDR2 FQGNSA. Between the trimmed V and J ends, which lost 3 bases and 4 bases, there was a span of 9 bases. The CDR3 runs to 13 residues. In DNA, the CDR3 is TGTGCCAGCAGCTTCGGCAGGGGAGAGACCCAGTACTTC. It specifies CASSFGRGETQYF.

The chain recombines TRBV10-2 with TRBJ1-2; 9 bases agree with TRBD1. The germline V gene encodes CDR1 WSHSY and CDR2 SAAADI. The CDR3 contains 14 residues. Trimming took 4 bases from V and 5 from J; bases not matched to a gene: 5. CDR3 region: CASSAGTGMYGYTF. The CDR3, as DNA: TGCGCCAGCAGTGCAGGGACAGGGATGTATGGCTACACCTTC.

This chain links TRBV5-1 with TRBJ1-2, with D possibly being TRBD1 (6 bases). This CDR3 has 15 residues. Trimming shortened V by 4 bases and J by 0 bases, and 13 bases separated the two germline ends. Germline values: CDR1 SGHRS, CDR2 YFSETQ. CDR3 sequence: CASSPQGQANYGYTF. CDR3 sequence (DNA): TGCGCCAGCAGCCCACAGGGACAAGCTAACTATGGCTACACCTTC.

V usage is TRBV6-5 and J usage is TRBJ1-5; 10 nucleotides agree with TRBD1. The CDR3 runs to 15 residues. V was pared by 5 bases and J by 6 bases, with 7 bases of the junction left unmatched. From germline, CDR1 is MNHEY and CDR2 SVGAGI. The CDR3 sequence is CASSLTGGASQPQHF. DNA for the CDR3: TGTGCCAGCAGTCTGACAGGGGGCGCGAGTCAGCCCCAGCATTTT.

The chain uses TRBV14 and TRBJ2-5, with a weak D call TRBD1 (6 bases). Trimming stripped 3 bases from V and 0 bases from J, with 11 bases between. The germline gives CDR1 SGHDN, CDR2 FVKESK. The CDR3 totals 15 residues. CDR3 protein: CASSQRTAYQETQYF. CDR3 DNA sequence: TGTGCCAGCAGCCAGAGGACAGCGTACCAAGAGACCCAGTACTTC. The full variable domain, in which reference TRBV14 and TRBJ2-5 provide the parts outside the CDR3, is EAGVTQFPSHSVIEKGQTVTLRCDPISGHDNLYWYRRVMGKEIKFLLHFVKESKQDESGMPNNRFLAERTGGTYSTLKVQPAELEDSGVYFCASSQRTAYQETQYFGPGTRLLVL.

This clone was seen a single time. CDR3 region: CASSSGVSSTEAFF. Here the CDR3 DNA reads TGTGCCAGCAGCTCAGGGGTGAGTAGTACTGAAGCTTTCTTT. The chain is built from TRBV4-2 and TRBJ1-1; D might be TRBD1 (6 bases). This CDR3 spans 14 amino acids. Per germline, CDR1 LGHNA and CDR2 YNFKEQ. Trimming removed 5 bases from V and 5 bases from J, with 15 bases in between.

The chain carries TRBV4-3 and TRBJ1-2; D is undetermined. The CDR3 spans 14 residues. In germline, CDR1 is LGHNA, CDR2 YSLEER. V was pared by 2 bases and J by 3 bases, with 10 bases between. CDR3 in amino acids: CASSQSGSDYGYTF. As DNA, the CDR3 is TGCGCCAGCAGCCAATCCGGGAGCGACTATGGCTACACCTTC.

This rearrangement joins TRBV7-2 to TRBJ2-3; D is uncertain. This CDR3 is built from 14 residues. V lost 2 bases, J lost 2 bases, and 8 bases lay in between. Germline lookup yields CDR1 SGHTA and CDR2 FQGNSA. DNA of the CDR3: TGTGCCAGCAGCTTAAACGGGTTCACAGATACGCAGTATTTT. This translates into CASSLNGFTDTQYF.

The genes are TRBV12-3 or TRBV12-4 and TRBJ2-7, with D tentatively TRBD2 (6 bases). V lost 8 bases and J lost 0, with 11 bases in between. The CDR3 is 13 residues long. CDR3 amino acids: CASRRGLSYEQYF. CDR3 DNA sequence: TGTGCCAGCCGACGGGGACTCTCCTACGAGCAGTACTTC.

This chain uses TRBV6-5 with TRBJ1-2; TRBD1 matches 7 bases. V dropped 2 bases and J dropped 2; count of bases not matched to a gene: 8. This CDR3 is 16 amino acids long. Germline V gene sequence: CDR1 MNHEY, CDR2 SVGAGI. The chain's CDR3 is CASSYRGQPRNYGYTF. The CDR3 coding sequence is TGTGCCAGCAGTTACCGGGGACAGCCGAGGAACTATGGCTACACCTTC.

This clone was picked up a small number of times. One end of the junction fails to match germline, which may point to a read error. The chain carries TRBV28 and TRBJ1-1, with D unclear. This CDR3 is 12 amino acids long. Per germline, CDR1 MDHEN and CDR2 SYDVKM. The CDR3, as DNA: TGTGCCAGCAGTTTTCACGGCCGAGGCGGGAACTTT. Translation gives CASSFHGRGGNF.

V gene TRBV7-2 combines with J gene TRBJ2-7; 8 nucleotides align to TRBD1. The V gene end was trimmed by 3 bases and the J gene end by 1 base; junction bases not matched to a gene: 8. The CDR3 is made up of 16 amino acids. Germline CDR1 and CDR2: SGHTA and FQGNSA. CDR3 DNA sequence: TGTGCCAGCAGCTTGGGGTCGCAGGGGGCTTCCTACGAGCAGTACTTC. Amino acids: CASSLGSQGASYEQYF.

The chain uses TRBV18 and TRBJ2-5; D remains unclear. CDR1 is KGHSH and CDR2 is LQKENI in the germline V gene. The CDR3 contains 15 residues. V dropped 6 bases and J dropped 1 base, with 15 bases sitting between them. CDR3 sequence reads: CASSSTVPVQETQYF. The CDR3 nucleotides read TGTGCCAGCTCTTCCACCGTGCCAGTCCAAGAGACCCAGTACTTC.

Only one count was recorded for this clone. V usage is TRBV10-3 and J usage is TRBJ2-2, with 10 nucleotides matching TRBD2. The CDR3 runs to 16 residues. V shed 8 bases and J 6 bases; nucleotides not matched to a gene: 12. CDR1 ENHRY and CDR2 SYGVKD come from the germline V gene. In DNA form, the CDR3 reads TGTGCCATCGGGCCGGGGGAGCGGGGGGGCCCCGGGGAGCTGTTTTTT. It is translated as CAIGPGERGGPGELFF.

The J gene is TRBJ1-2, the V gene TRBV24-1; D is ambiguous. Germline V gives CDR1 KGHDR, CDR2 SFDVKD. The CDR3 is 13 amino acids. The ends were cut back, 6 bases at V and 1 base at J, with 8 bases in the middle. CDR3 sequence (DNA): TGTGCCACCAGTTTGGGCATTAACTATGGCTACACCTTC. It specifies CATSLGINYGYTF.

J is TRBJ1-2 and V is TRBV11-2; the D gene is possibly TRBD1 (6 bases). Germline-derived CDR1 and CDR2 are SGHAT and FQNNGV. The CDR3 sequence is 13 residues long. Trimming took off 0 bases at V and 4 bases at J, with 6 bases between the two ends. The CDR3 coding sequence is TGTGCCAGCAGCTTAGAAGGGGGCTATGGCTACACCTTC. This sequence encodes CASSLEGGYGYTF. The whole variable domain, remainder taken from reference TRBV11-2 and TRBJ1-2, is EAGVAQSPRYKIIEKRQSVAFWCNPISGHATLYWYQQILGQGPKLLIQFQNNGVVDDSQLPKDRFSAERLKGVDSTLKIQPAKLEDSAVYLCASSLEGGYGYTFGSGTRLTVV.

V and J are TRBV3-1 (or the pseudogene TRBV3-2) and TRBJ1-1, with D unclear. Germline V CDR1 and CDR2: LGHDT, YNNKEL (reference sequence). The CDR3 spans 13 residues. Trimming took off 3 bases at V and 4 bases at J, with 9 bases between the two ends. The CDR3 bases are TGTGCCAGCAGCCAGAGTCGAAGCACTGAAGCTTTCTTT. Encoded protein: CASSQSRSTEAFF.

The genes are TRBV4-3 and TRBJ2-7; 8 bases are a match to TRBD1. Germline V CDR1 and CDR2: LGHNA, YSLEER. The CDR3 runs to 15 residues. Trimming took 4 bases from V and 2 from J; bases not matched to a gene: 7. The CDR3, as DNA: TGCGCCAGCAGCCTACAGCCGGACAGGGCCTACGAGCAGTACTTC. This codes for CASSLQPDRAYEQYF.

The genes are TRBV10-2 and TRBJ2-7, with D possibly TRBD1 on 5 matching bases. V lost 0 bases, J lost 6 bases, and 15 bases lay in between. Germline V gives CDR1 WSHSY, CDR2 SAAADI. The CDR3 sequence is 15 residues long. The CDR3 region is CASSESSPGRREQYF. CDR3 coding DNA: TGCGCCAGCAGTGAGTCTTCCCCAGGGCGGCGCGAGCAGTACTTC.

This chain joins TRBV6-5 and TRBJ2-1, with 10 positions matching TRBD2. Germline values: CDR1 MNHEY, CDR2 SVGAGI. The CDR3 has 15 residues. J gave up 7 bases and V 7 bases, and 10 bases lay outside the gene matches. This CDR3 is CASTSSGGGRNEQFF. CDR3 in DNA: TGTGCCAGCACCTCCAGCGGGGGGGGAAGGAATGAGCAGTTCTTC.

The chain has TRBV7-2 and TRBJ2-3; the match to TRBD2 covers 10 bases. The CDR3 spans 16 residues. Germline V lookup: CDR1 SGHTA, CDR2 FQGNSA. Unmatched junction bases numbered 7, after V lost 3 bases and J lost 4 bases. The CDR3 spells CASSLGSSGGADTQYF. The CDR3 DNA follows: TGTGCCAGCAGCTTGGGGTCTAGCGGGGGCGCAGATACGCAGTATTTT.